This T cell receptor beta chain was sequenced during a study of T cell changes during pregnancy in multiple sclerosis. Repertoires were generated with immunoSEQ multiplex PCR, while TCRdb's copy carries only in-frame clones and drops some. The table has tens of thousands of clones, about 91% seen once. The origin of this receptor is a female donor with multiple sclerosis, enrolled in a pregnancy study. Sample: CD4+ T cells from peripheral blood mononuclear cells, taken before pregnancy.

CDR3 amino acids: CAISRTTGHTYEQYF. The CDR3 DNA reads TGTGCCATCAGCCGTACTACGGGACACACCTACGAGCAGTACTTC. The V gene is TRBV10-3, the J gene TRBJ2-7; TRBD1 is a possible D gene (6 bases). Germline-derived CDR1 and CDR2 are ENHRY and SYGVKD. This CDR3 is 15 amino acids long. Trimming shortened V by 6 bases and J by 2 bases, and 17 bases separated the two germline ends.